This passage covers 24 T cell receptor beta chains from one sample sequenced in a study of lung T cells in sarcoidosis with Löfgren's syndrome. TCRdb passed the reads through MiXCR, listing each CDR3 protein once. The sample lists 60,000 or so distinct CDR3 sequences, 20% to 25% occurring once. Sequenced sample: CD4+ T cells from PBMCs. The receptors originated from a human donor with sarcoidosis (Löfgren's syndrome or another form), or a control subject (not recorded which).

In this sample, this clonotype turned up many times. The chain uses TRBV7-2 and TRBJ1-1; 9 nucleotides match TRBD1. The CDR3 contains 15 residues. The germline gives CDR1 SGHTA, CDR2 FQGNSA. Trimming at V came to 3 bases and at J to 2 bases, leaving 4 bases not matched to a gene. CDR3 nucleotide sequence: TGTGCCAGCAGCTTGGGGGACAGGGCTAACACTGAAGCTTTCTTT. Translated: CASSLGDRANTEAFF.

This clonotype was counted at least ten times. This chain connects TRBV11-2 to TRBJ2-3; D might be TRBD1 or TRBD2, each matching 5 bases. This CDR3 has 15 residues. Germline CDR1 is SGHAT and CDR2 is FQNNGV. Trimming left V 5 bases short and J 0 bases short, with 12 bases between. DNA of the CDR3: TGTGCCAGCAGCCTTTCCGGGGCTAGCACAGATACGCAGTATTTT. This translates into CASSLSGASTDTQYF.

This clonotype has ten or more counts. The chain recombines TRBV4-1 with TRBJ2-3; either TRBD1 or TRBD2 may fit D (5 bases each). Between the trimmed V and J ends, which lost 0 bases and 0 bases, there was a span of 19 bases. The CDR3 contains 19 residues. CDR1 is MGHRA and CDR2 is YSYEKL in the germline V gene. The CDR3 loop reads CASSQDRGRTTTSTDTQYF. The CDR3 region has the DNA TGCGCCAGCAGCCAAGATCGGGGCAGGACCACTACTAGCACAGATACGCAGTATTTT.

This clonotype occurred a few times. The chain employs TRBV4-3 and TRBJ1-4; D may be TRBD1 (5 bases). V was pared by 0 bases and J by 8 bases, with 16 bases between. CDR3 length: 16 amino acids. Germline CDR1 LGHNA, CDR2 YSLEER. DNA for the CDR3: TGCGCCAGCAGCCAAGATCCATCAGGGAAGTGGGAAAAACTGTTTTTT. It specifies CASSQDPSGKWEKLFF.

This clonotype was counted many times. The CDR3 DNA reads as TGTGCCAGCAGCTTAGCCGGGCACAACACTGAAGCTTTCTTT. This encodes CASSLAGHNTEAFF. The chain uses TRBV7-9 and TRBJ1-1; D ambiguous. Germline CDR1 SEHNR, CDR2 FQNEAQ (reference sequence). This CDR3 has 14 residues. V shed 0 bases and J shed 2 bases, with 7 bases lying between them.

The chain uses TRBV28 and TRBJ1-1; D gene uncertain. The CDR3 loop spans 15 amino acids. V was pared by 6 bases and J by 0 bases, with 14 bases between. Germline V lookup: CDR1 MDHEN, CDR2 SYDVKM. The DNA of the CDR3 is TGTGCCAGCAGGGGAAACTGGGGTATGAACACTGAAGCTTTCTTT. This sequence encodes CASRGNWGMNTEAFF.

Worth noting for this clonotype: A much larger clone sits a single nucleotide away, making a read error possible. The chain recombines TRBV14 with TRBJ2-1; D remains unclear. This CDR3 has 17 residues. Trimming cost V 0 bases and J 1 base, with 13 bases left between them. Germline CDR1 and CDR2: SGHDN and FVKESK. The chain's CDR3 is CASSQDSGPISYNEQFF. The CDR3 coding sequence is TGTGCCAGCAGCCAAGATTCCGGGCCGATATCCTACAATGAGCAGTTCTTC.

This clonotype was detected ten times or more. The rearrangement uses TRBV2 and TRBJ1-5, with TRBD1 matching over 9 bases. Unmatched junction bases numbered 11, after V lost 2 bases and J lost 3 bases. The CDR3 is 18 amino acids. Germline assignment: CDR1 SNHLY and CDR2 FYNNEI. The CDR3 loop is CASSEIGRGTGNNQPQHF. The CDR3, as DNA: TGTGCCAGCAGTGAAATCGGTCGGGGGACAGGGAACAATCAGCCCCAGCATTTT.

This clonotype was observed at least ten times. This chain joins TRBV4-1 and TRBJ2-5, with 7 bases that match TRBD2. Germline-derived CDR1 and CDR2 are MGHRA and YSYEKL. The V gene end was trimmed by 2 bases and the J gene end by 0 bases; junction bases not matched to a gene: 3. There are 15 residues in the CDR3. CDR3 DNA: TGCGCCAGCAGCCAAACTGGGACTAACCAAGAGACCCAGTACTTC. Residues: CASSQTGTNQETQYF.

The V gene is TRBV3-1, the J gene TRBJ1-2; D call uncertain. The CDR3 runs 13 residues. Germline V gene sequence: CDR1 LGHDT, CDR2 YNNKEL (reference sequence). The V gene lost 2 bases and the J gene lost 2 bases, with 6 bases spanning the gap. CDR3 DNA sequence: TGTGCCAGCAGCCAAACCCTCAACTATGGCTACACCTTC. This translates into CASSQTLNYGYTF. Full variable domain (missing parts from reference TRBV3-1 and TRBJ1-2): DTAVSQTPKYLVTQMGNDKSIKCEQNLGHDTMYWYKQDSKKFLKIMFSYNNKELIINETVPNRFSPKSPDKAHLNLHINSLELGDSAVYFCASSQTLNYGYTFGSGTRLTVV.

This clonotype was seen a handful of times. One base away lies a much larger clone, so this may be a sequencing read error. The chain links TRBV6-1 to TRBJ1-1; weak D call: TRBD1 (5 bases). With 5 bases removed from V and 6 bases from J, the gap between germline ends came to 13 bases. Germline loops: CDR1 MNHNS, CDR2 SASEGT. The CDR3 has 13 residues. The CDR3, as DNA: TGTGCCAGCAGTCGGGGGAGAGGGGCTGAAGCTTTCTTT. Translating it yields CASSRGRGAEAFF.

Comment on this clonotype: Just one base apart from a much larger clone, this may be a read error. The rearrangement joins TRBV4-1 to TRBJ1-4, with a weak D call TRBD1 (6 bases). Trimming pared 3 bases from V and 8 bases from J, leaving 16 bases between. CDR1 MGHRA and CDR2 YSYEKL come from the germline V gene. The CDR3 spans 15 residues. The CDR3 loop reads CASSHRNRGGEKLFF. The CDR3, as DNA: TGCGCCAGCAGCCACCGGAATAGGGGGGGCGAAAAACTGTTTTTT.

This clonotype came up many times. The junction shows a germline mismatch at one end, possibly a read error. The genes are TRBV10-3 and TRBJ2-7; TRBD2 agrees at 8 bases. Germline CDR1 ENHRY, CDR2 SYGVKD. The CDR3 is 13 residues long. CDR3 loop: CALSSGTGYEQYF. CDR3 nucleotides: TGTGCCCTCAGTAGCGGGACCGGCTACGAGCAGTACTTC.

This clonotype has ten or more counts. The chain is built from TRBV7-2 and TRBJ2-7, with 9 bases fitting TRBD2. Germline V gene sequence: CDR1 SGHTA, CDR2 FQGNSA. After removal of 3 bases from V and 7 bases from J, the junction contained 19 bases not matched to a gene. CDR3 length: 18 residues. The CDR3 DNA sequence: TGTGCCAGCAGCTTTATCCCCCGGGGAAGCGGGAGGATGGGGGAGCAGTACTTC. Protein sequence: CASSFIPRGSGRMGEQYF.

This clonotype was seen more than once but under ten times. The V gene is TRBV18, the J gene TRBJ2-7; D may be TRBD1 or TRBD2 (5 bases each). The V gene lost 6 bases and the J gene lost 3 bases, with 12 bases spanning the gap. The CDR3 is made up of 13 amino acids. Germline loops: CDR1 KGHSH, CDR2 LQKENI. This CDR3 reads CASSPRGDYEQYV. The CDR3 nucleotides read TGTGCCAGCTCCCCAAGGGGAGACTACGAGCAGTACGTC.

This clonotype was detected ten times or more. This sequence joins TRBV6-2 or TRBV6-3 and TRBJ2-1; a weak D match, TRBD1 (5 bases). V was pared by 7 bases and J by 3 bases, with 19 bases between. This CDR3 is built from 16 residues. The germline gives CDR1 MNHEY, CDR2 SVGEGT. The CDR3 here is CASTPGGFDSYNEQFF. The CDR3 nucleotides are TGTGCCAGCACCCCCGGTGGGTTCGACAGCTACAATGAGCAGTTCTTC.

This CDR3 reads CAISDFPGDTSYGYTF. In DNA, the CDR3 is TGTGCCATCAGTGACTTCCCAGGGGATACATCCTATGGCTACACCTTC. This chain links TRBV10-3 with TRBJ1-2; maybe TRBD1 (6 bases). V was clipped by 3 bases and J by 4 bases, with 18 bases between them. Per the germline V gene, CDR1 is ENHRY and CDR2 is SYGVKD. The CDR3 contains 16 residues.

This chain uses TRBV3-1 with TRBJ2-3, with 8 bases aligning to TRBD1. Germline V gene data show CDR1 as LGHDT and CDR2 as YNNKEL (reference sequence). This CDR3 is 18 amino acids long. Trimming removed 1 base from V and 4 bases from J; junction bases left unmatched: 13. CDR3 sequence reads: CASSQVPGQGSLADTQYF. CDR3 coding DNA: TGTGCCAGCAGCCAAGTTCCAGGACAGGGATCTCTGGCAGATACGCAGTATTTT.

This clonotype occurred once. A much larger clone lies one base from this, so it may be a read error. The chain uses TRBV7-9 and TRBJ2-1; D gene ambiguous. This CDR3 region has 13 residues. Trimming removed 1 base from V and 12 bases from J, with 13 bases in between. CDR1 SEHNR and CDR2 FQNEAQ come from the germline V gene (reference sequence). The CDR3 sequence is CASSLVSIDGQFF. CDR3 bases: TGTGCCAGCAGCTTAGTTTCTATAGATGGGCAGTTCTTC.

The sample holds many counts of this clonotype. CDR3 residues: CASHNVLRAVSNQPQHF. CDR3 DNA sequence: TGTGCCAGCCATAACGTCCTCCGGGCTGTTAGCAATCAGCCCCAGCATTTT. V and J are TRBV25-1 and TRBJ1-5; no firm D call. Trimming pared 8 bases from V and 0 bases from J, leaving 20 bases between. Germline values: CDR1 MGHDK, CDR2 SYGVNS. The CDR3 totals 17 residues.

The sample holds many counts of this clonotype. The chain links TRBV28 to TRBJ1-5; D is possibly TRBD1 (5 bases). The V gene lost 5 bases and the J gene lost 0 bases, with 11 bases spanning the gap. CDR1 MDHEN and CDR2 SYDVKM come from the germline V gene. The CDR3 spans 15 residues. The CDR3 region is CASSTTVISNQPQHF. The CDR3 region has the DNA TGTGCCAGCAGTACGACAGTTATTAGCAATCAGCCCCAGCATTTT.

This clonotype was recorded at least ten times. The V gene is TRBV2, the J gene TRBJ1-1; D uncertain. The CDR3 is 13 amino acids. Germline assignment: CDR1 SNHLY and CDR2 FYNNEI. V was shortened by 10 bases and J by 7 bases, with 19 bases between the two germline ends. The CDR3 coding sequence is TGTGCCATTCTTGTCGGTCAATCTTTTGAAGCTTTCTTT. Protein sequence: CAILVGQSFEAFF.

This clonotype occurred many times. CDR3 coding DNA: TGTGCCAGCAGCTTAGTAGCGACAGGAGGCAATGAGCAGTTCTTC. Its translation is CASSLVATGGNEQFF. The J gene is TRBJ2-1, the V gene TRBV7-2; the D gene is possibly TRBD1 (6 bases). The CDR3 runs 15 residues. Germline CDR1 is SGHTA and CDR2 is FQGNSA. V lost 1 base and J lost 6, with 13 bases in between.

This clonotype was counted ten times or more. The chain carries TRBV12-3 or TRBV12-4 and TRBJ1-5; D gene unclear. V was trimmed by 2 bases and J by 0 bases, leaving 8 bases between them. This CDR3 is 15 amino acids long. CDR3 nucleotides: TGTGCCAGCAGTTTATACCAGGCTAGCAATCAGCCCCAGCATTTT. It specifies CASSLYQASNQPQHF.